Described below is a single T cell receptor (beta chain) sequence and its context. The source of the sample is a study of blood T cell repertoires in COVID-19. Turning to the study itself: T cells, B-cell-depleted T cells, or PBMCs supplied cDNA or gDNA.

The CDR3 consists of 15 residues. Germline V CDR1 and CDR2: MNHEY, SMNVEV (reference sequence). V was shortened by 0 bases and J by 6 bases, with 12 bases between the two germline ends. Profiling relied on immunoSEQ multiplex PCR, and the TCRdb table lists in-frame clones only, not all of them. Here the sample spans 250,000 to 350,000 clones, approximately 88% being singletons. Sequenced: peripheral blood. This clonotype was obtained from a human donor with COVID-19, enrolled during active disease. The donor label of this sample is uncertain. The gene calls are TRBV27 and TRBJ2-1; no definite D call. The CDR3 here is CASSLSITVTNEQFF. The CDR3 nucleotides are TGTGCCAGCAGTTTATCGATAACAGTGACCAATGAGCAGTTCTTC.